The T cell receptor beta chain under discussion was sequenced for a study of blood T cell repertoires in COVID-19. Study in general: Sources were T cells, B-cell-depleted T cells, or PBMCs; the material itself was cDNA or gDNA.

TCRdb's table, derived via immunoSEQ multiplex PCR, lists solely in-frame clones and lacks some. The table lists under 250,000 clones, roughly 89% of them singletons. Germline CDR1 is MNHEY and CDR2 is SVGAGI. With 6 bases removed from V and 1 base from J, the gap between germline ends came to 16 bases. The CDR3 is 15 residues long. The genes are TRBV6-5 and TRBJ2-7; D possibly corresponds to TRBD2 (5 bases). This TCR derives from a woman aged 40-49 years who had recovered from COVID-19. The sample taken for sequencing was peripheral blood. This CDR3 reads CASRAQTGSSYEQYF. Here the CDR3 DNA reads TGTGCCAGCAGAGCACAGACGGGATCGTCCTACGAGCAGTACTTC.